This TCR beta chain was obtained from a study of blood T cell repertoires in COVID-19. J lost 1 base, V lost 1 base, and 7 bases had no gene match. Germline V gene data show CDR1 as LGHDT and CDR2 as YNNKEL (reference sequence). CDR3 length: 17 residues. Clones were sequenced by immunoSEQ multiplex PCR, and TCRdb holds only the in-frame ones, with some missing. This table has around 100,000 clones, approximately 89% appearing once. The sequenced sample was peripheral blood. This chain uses TRBV3-1 (or the pseudogene TRBV3-2) with TRBJ1-1; 9 positions agree with TRBD1. The TCR originated in a man in his fifties with active COVID-19. The CDR3, as DNA: TGTGCCAGCAGCCAAGTAATAACGGGACAGGGGAACACTGAAGCTTTCTTT. Protein product: CASSQVITGQGNTEAFF.